Sequencing of this T cell receptor (beta chain) was carried out in a study of cytomegalovirus exposure and HLA in healthy donors. General observations from the study: It was reported in a later analysis that an Asian-associated ancestry cluster showed fewer N-insertions than the approximately 690-donor mean.

Germline CDR1 reads LGHNA; CDR2 reads YSLEER. The V end was cut by 2 bases, the J end by 5 bases, with 10 bases between. CDR3 length: 14 residues. Amplification used 60 Vbeta primers and 13 Jbeta primers. Assay used: immunoSEQ multiplex PCR; TCRdb lists only in-frame clones, some missing. The data contain about 130,000 clones, 75% to 85% of them singletons. This clone was detected only a few times. What it binds is not known. The rearrangement uses TRBV4-3 and TRBJ2-1, with TRBD1 as a possible D gene (6 bases). Specimen: PBMCs. This receptor was identified in a girl aged 2 to 9 in good health and CMV-seronegative. CDR3 nucleotides: TGCGCCAGCAGCCAATCAAGGACAGACAATGAGCAGTTCTTC. This encodes CASSQSRTDNEQFF.